Shown below are 20 T cell receptor beta chains from a single sample sequenced in a study of blood T cell repertoires in COVID-19. Assay: immunoSEQ multiplex PCR; the TCRdb copy retains only in-frame clones and omits some. The table shows about 97,000 clones, with 90% occurring only once. Sequencing was carried out using peripheral blood. These TCRs come from a man in his 60s with acute or convalescent COVID-19.

The chain employs TRBV21-1 and TRBJ2-5; the table's D call TRBD1 went unverified against the DNA. TRBV21-1 has pseudogene status. This CDR3 has 14 residues. CDR3 nucleotides: TGTGCCAGCAGCAAGGACAGGAGGCTAGAGACCCAGTACTTC. This encodes CASSKDRRLETQYF.

The V and J genes are TRBV7-8 and TRBJ2-5; D might be TRBD2 (5 bases). The CDR3 consists of 13 residues. In germline, CDR1 is SGHVS, CDR2 FQNEAQ. Trimming left V 5 bases short and J 9 bases short, with 16 bases between. The CDR3 loop reads CASSPRTVEAQYF. As DNA, the CDR3 is TGTGCCAGCAGCCCCCGTACTGTGGAGGCCCAGTACTTC. Full variable domain (rest looked up from reference TRBV7-8 and TRBJ2-5): GAGVSQSPRYKVAKRGQDVALRCDPISGHVSLFWYQQALGQGPEFLTYFQNEAQLDKSGLPSDRFFAERPEGSVSTLKIQRTQQEDSAVYLCASSPRTVEAQYFGPGTRLLVL.

This chain connects TRBV30 to TRBJ1-5, with D perhaps matching TRBD1 (5 bases). The CDR3 is 14 amino acids. Per germline, CDR1 GTSNPN and CDR2 SVGIG (reference sequence). Trimming removed 0 bases from V and 3 bases from J, with 9 bases in between. The DNA of the CDR3 is TGTGCCTGGAGTGTTAGGGGCCTCAATCAGCCCCAGCATTTT. It is translated as CAWSVRGLNQPQHF. Variable domain in full (rest from reference TRBV30 and TRBJ1-5): SQTIHQWPATLVQPVGSPLSLECTVEGTSNPNLYWYRQAAGRGLQLLFYSVGIGQISSEVPQNLSASRPQDRQFILSSKKLLLSDSGFYLCAWSVRGLNQPQHFGDGTRLSIL.

The rearrangement links TRBV7-2 to TRBJ2-3; the match to TRBD2 covers 8 bases. CDR1 and CDR2 from the germline V gene are SGHTA and FQGNSA. J gave up 8 bases and V 0 bases, and 4 bases lay outside the gene matches. CDR3 length: 14 residues. In nucleotides, the CDR3 is TGTGCCAGCAGCTTAGCGGAGGGACTAGGTACGCAGTATTTT. It translates to CASSLAEGLGTQYF. The whole variable domain, filled in from reference TRBV7-2 and TRBJ2-3, reads GAGVSQSPSNKVTEKGKDVELRCDPISGHTALYWYRQSLGQGLEFLIYFQGNSAPDKSGLPSDRFSAERTGGSVSTLTIQRTQQEDSAVYLCASSLAEGLGTQYFGPGTRLTVL.

Regarding this clone: A read error may produce the germline difference seen at one junction end. The rearrangement uses TRBV9 and TRBJ2-5; 8 bases are shared with TRBD2. The length of the CDR3 is 14 residues. CDR1 is SGDLS and CDR2 is YYNGEE in the germline V gene. Here the CDR3 reads CASTSGGAYETQYF. CDR3 coding DNA: TGCGCCAGCACCTCCGGGGGGGCATACGAGACCCAGTACTTC.

The chain uses TRBV3-1 (or the pseudogene TRBV3-2) and TRBJ1-3; D unresolved. With 1 base removed from V and 0 bases from J, the gap between germline ends came to 10 bases. This CDR3 has 16 residues. Germline values: CDR1 LGHDT, CDR2 YNNKEL (reference sequence). CDR3 region: CASSQGSGFSGNTIYF. The DNA for the CDR3 is TGTGCCAGCAGCCAAGGTTCCGGGTTCTCTGGAAACACCATATATTTT.

The rearrangement links TRBV2 to TRBJ1-1; 9 bases line up with TRBD1. Germline values: CDR1 SNHLY, CDR2 FYNNEI. J lost 7 bases, V lost 4 bases, and 4 bases had no gene match. This CDR3 has 13 residues. The CDR3 is CASSVGQGGEAFF. The CDR3 DNA is TGTGCCAGCAGTGTGGGACAGGGAGGTGAAGCTTTCTTT.

The CDR3 region is CASTKGDVSQPQHF. As DNA, the CDR3 is TGTGCCAGTACAAAGGGAGATGTCAGTCAGCCCCAGCATTTT. The chain is built from TRBV19 and TRBJ1-5; D not resolved. Germline values: CDR1 LNHDA, CDR2 SQIVND (reference sequence). Trimming shortened V by 7 bases and J by 6 bases, and 16 bases separated the two germline ends. CDR3 size: 14 residues.

As DNA, the CDR3 is TGTGCCAGCAGCTTGGACAGCACTAACTATGGCTACACCTTC. It translates to CASSLDSTNYGYTF. V usage is TRBV5-4 and J usage is TRBJ1-2; D remains ambiguous. This CDR3 has 14 residues. Between the trimmed V and J ends, which lost 0 bases and 0 bases, there was a span of 6 bases. Germline values: CDR1 SGHNT, CDR2 YYREEE (reference sequence).

The chain is built from TRBV29-1 and TRBJ1-1; TRBD1 might be the D (6 bases). Germline CDR1 SQVTM, CDR2 ANQGSEA. There are 13 residues in the CDR3. Trimming cost V 6 bases and J 1 base, with 12 bases left between them. CDR3 DNA sequence: TGCAGCGTCAGACTGACAGGGAACACTGAAGCTTTCTTT. Protein product: CSVRLTGNTEAFF.

The gene calls are TRBV6-5 and TRBJ2-5, with 8 bases that match TRBD1. Trimming at V came to 0 bases and at J to 5 bases, leaving 8 bases not matched to a gene. The CDR3 spans 16 residues. CDR1 is MNHEY and CDR2 is SVGAGI in the germline V gene. The CDR3 is CASSYSTGAGGETQYF. CDR3 nucleotides: TGTGCCAGCAGTTACTCGACAGGGGCAGGTGGGGAGACCCAGTACTTC.

The chain recombines TRBV27 with TRBJ1-2; D may be TRBD1 (6 bases). Germline loops: CDR1 MNHEY, CDR2 SMNVEV (reference sequence). V was pared by 7 bases and J by 8 bases, with 23 bases between. This CDR3 has 15 residues. The DNA for the CDR3 is TGTGCCAGCACCCCAGAGAGGGGGAGTAGGAGCGGCTACACCTTC. Its translation is CASTPERGSRSGYTF.

This chain connects TRBV5-6 to TRBJ2-3; D not certain. V lost 2 bases, J lost 0 bases, and 16 bases lay in between. Germline CDR1 and CDR2: SGHDT and YYEEEE. This CDR3 spans 17 amino acids. The CDR3 nucleotides are TGTGCCAGCAGCTTTCCACAGAGTGGCCCTAGCACAGATACGCAGTATTTT. It encodes CASSFPQSGPSTDTQYF. Using reference TRBV5-6 and TRBJ2-3 for the parts outside the CDR3, the full variable domain is DAGVTQSPTHLIKTRGQQVTLRCSPKSGHDTVSWYQQALGQGPQFIFQYYEEEERQRGNFPDRFSGHQFPNYSSELNVNALLLGDSALYLCASSFPQSGPSTDTQYFGPGTRLTVL.

About this clone itself: At the DNA level, this CDR3 is encoded by other sequences in the same sample as well. The chain uses TRBV30 and TRBJ1-2; D not resolved. The germline V and J ends were trimmed by 0 bases and 7 bases, with 6 bases remaining between them. The germline CDR1 and CDR2 sequences are GTSNPN and SVGIG (reference sequence). The CDR3 length is 11 residues. The CDR3 region is CAWSVGGGYTF. CDR3 DNA sequence: TGTGCCTGGAGTGTCGGTGGTGGCTACACCTTC.

V and J are TRBV11-2 and TRBJ1-1, with D possibly TRBD1 on 5 matching bases. Germline V gene lookup returns CDR1 SGHAT and CDR2 FQNNGV. Trimming left V 4 bases short and J 4 bases short, with 7 bases between. The CDR3 consists of 12 residues. The CDR3, as DNA: TGTGCCAGCAGCTCTAGGGGCACTGAAGCTTTCTTT. Its translation: CASSSRGTEAFF.

This chain links TRBV7-2 with TRBJ2-5; 10 positions agree with TRBD2. This CDR3 spans 14 amino acids. Looked up from germline, CDR1 is SGHTA and CDR2 is FQGNSA. Trimming at V came to 1 base and at J to 5 bases, leaving 1 base not matched to a gene. The CDR3 DNA is TGTGCCAGCAGCTTAGAACTAGCGGGGGAGACCCAGTACTTC. Amino acid sequence: CASSLELAGETQYF.

V usage is TRBV7-9 and J usage is TRBJ1-5; tentatively, D is TRBD1 (5 bases). CDR1 is SEHNR and CDR2 is FQNEAQ in the germline V gene (reference sequence). Trimming took off 0 bases at V and 4 bases at J, with 10 bases between the two ends. This CDR3 is 15 amino acids long. This chain's CDR3 is CASSLAGGLNQPQHF. For the CDR3, the DNA is TGTGCCAGCAGCTTAGCGGGGGGTTTGAATCAGCCCCAGCATTTT.

The V gene is TRBV18, the J gene TRBJ1-3, with 7 bases matching TRBD1. The CDR3 is made up of 14 amino acids. Losses at the gene ends were 3 bases for V and 6 bases for J; bases not matched to a gene: 5. The germline CDR1 and CDR2 sequences are KGHSH and LQKENI. CDR3 protein: CASSPTTGQNTIYF. Here the CDR3 DNA reads TGTGCCAGCTCACCGACGACAGGGCAAAACACCATATATTTT.

The genes are TRBV7-2 and TRBJ1-5; D gene uncertain. Per germline, CDR1 SGHTA and CDR2 FQGNSA. The CDR3 has 15 residues. V dropped 1 base and J dropped 0 bases, with 7 bases sitting between them. CDR3 in DNA: TGTGCCAGCAGCTTAGACGGGAATAGCAATCAGCCCCAGCATTTT. Amino acids: CASSLDGNSNQPQHF.

The chain has TRBV2 and TRBJ1-1; 12 bases are a match to TRBD1. Trimming cost V 4 bases and J 4 bases; bases outside gene matches: 10. Germline-derived CDR1 and CDR2 are SNHLY and FYNNEI. This CDR3 contains 17 residues. CDR3 nucleotides: TGTGCCAGCAGTGGGGGGACAGGGGGCTTAGGGTCCACTGAAGCTTTCTTT. Translation gives CASSGGTGGLGSTEAFF.